These 22 T cell receptor beta chains originate from one sample sequenced in a study of shared clonotypes between healthy human individuals (dated by TCRdb to the early 2020s). Libraries were prepared through the immunoSEQ multiplex PCR assay. Entries here come from immuneACCESS through TCRdb and include only in-frame sequences with V and J called. Some clones fail to appear in such tables; in the studies checked, an unresolved V gene covers under half of the shortfall, and the cause of the remainder is unknown. The sample includes over a million clones, with about 77% observed a single time. Together, the top ten hold around 1.5% of the sample. The sample consisted of memory CD4+ T cells sorted from blood. Explained via the paper, the cell subset or site label denotes: CD45RA-negative fraction. The receptors originated from a man aged 18-30 years in good health.

This clone appeared a single time. Other DNA sequences of this sample code for an identical CDR3. The V and J genes are TRBV5-1 and TRBJ2-2; the D call may be TRBD1 or TRBD2 (5 bases each). V was shortened by 0 bases and J by 6 bases, with 9 bases between the two germline ends. Germline loops: CDR1 SGHRS, CDR2 YFSETQ. The CDR3 is 14 residues long. CDR3 in amino acids: CASSLGGKPGELFF. The CDR3 DNA follows: TGCGCCAGCAGCTTGGGGGGGAAACCCGGGGAGCTGTTTTTT.

This clone was seen just once. This sequence joins TRBV9 and TRBJ2-5; the D is unclear. This CDR3 has 13 amino acids. V was pared by 0 bases and J by 3 bases, with 6 bases between. The germline V gene has CDR1 SGDLS and CDR2 YYNGEE. Here the CDR3 DNA reads TGTGCCAGCAGCGTAGCGGTAGAAGAGACCCAGTACTTC. Protein product: CASSVAVEETQYF.

The chain carries TRBV11-2 and TRBJ1-2; TRBD1 is a possible D gene (5 bases). This CDR3 region has 13 residues. Germline V gives CDR1 SGHAT, CDR2 FQNNGV. V lost 7 bases, J lost 7 bases, and 16 bases lay in between. CDR3 residues: CASTTVEGFGYTF. Written as DNA, the CDR3 is TGTGCCAGCACCACGGTTGAGGGGTTTGGCTACACCTTC.

The rearrangement links TRBV6-1 to TRBJ1-5; D is unresolved. CDR3 length equals 12 residues. The V and J ends lost 0 bases and 10 bases respectively, with 7 bases between them. The germline gives CDR1 MNHNS, CDR2 SASEGT. CDR3 protein: CASSEALRPQHF. The CDR3 nucleotides read TGTGCCAGCAGTGAAGCCTTACGCCCCCAGCATTTT.

This chain links TRBV28 with TRBJ2-5; no clear D. CDR1 is MDHEN and CDR2 is SYDVKM in the germline V gene. The CDR3 length is 14 residues. Trimming took 2 bases from V and 5 from J, leaving 12 bases between them. The CDR3 region has the DNA TGTGCCAGCAGTTTAGGTCGGCTCTTGGAGACCCAGTACTTC. Residues: CASSLGRLLETQYF.

For this clone: A read error is the likely source, as a far larger clone sits one nucleotide away. The rearrangement uses TRBV5-1 and TRBJ2-7, with D maybe TRBD2 (6 bases). The CDR3 spans 15 residues. Germline lookup yields CDR1 SGHRS and CDR2 YFSETQ. Between the trimmed V and J ends, which lost 2 bases and 0 bases, there was a span of 12 bases. CDR3 DNA sequence: TGCGCCAGCAGCTTCTCGGAGGGGTCCTCCTACGAGCAGTACTTC. Its translation: CASSFSEGSSYEQYF. Using reference TRBV5-1 and TRBJ2-7 for the parts outside the CDR3, the full variable domain is KAGVTQTPRYLIKTRGQQVTLSCSPISGHRSVSWYQQTPGQGLQFLFEYFSETQRNKGNFPGRFSGRQFSNSRSEMNVSTLELGDSALYLCASSFSEGSSYEQYFGPGTRLTVT.

The chain is built from TRBV15 and TRBJ2-1; tentative D call: TRBD2 (6 bases). V lost 3 bases and J lost 8, with 17 bases in between. Per the germline V gene, CDR1 is LNHNV and CDR2 is YYDKDF (reference sequence). The CDR3 runs to 15 residues. CDR3: CATSRTGVGSHEQFF. The CDR3 DNA reads TGTGCCACCAGCAGGACGGGGGTGGGTAGCCATGAGCAGTTCTTC. Drawing the rest from reference TRBV15 and TRBJ2-1, the complete variable domain is DAMVIQNPRYQVTQFGKPVTLSCSQTLNHNVMYWYQQKSSQAPKLLFHYYDKDFNNEADTPDNFQSRRPNTSFCFLDIRSPGLGDTAMYLCATSRTGVGSHEQFFGPGTRLTVL.

This clone was picked up a small number of times. The rearrangement uses TRBV28 and TRBJ2-7, with D possibly matching TRBD2 (5 bases). The germline V and J ends were trimmed by 4 bases and 2 bases, with 12 bases remaining between them. Germline CDR1 reads MDHEN; CDR2 reads SYDVKM. The CDR3 runs to 14 residues. CDR3 coding DNA: TGTGCCAGCAGTTCCTCGGACTTCCCCTACGAGCAGTACTTC. Its protein is CASSSSDFPYEQYF.

Points on this clone: In the same sample, other DNA sequences code for this CDR3. This chain links TRBV6-5 with TRBJ1-1; D is uncertain. Trimming pared 6 bases from V and 5 bases from J, leaving 7 bases between. Germline CDR1 is MNHEY and CDR2 is SVGAGI. The CDR3 spans 11 residues. The DNA of the CDR3 is TGTGCCAGCAGCCGAGGGACTGAAGCTTTCTTT. Translating gives CASSRGTEAFF.

In regard to this clone: A read error may explain this, as a much larger clone is one base away. The chain recombines TRBV5-6 with TRBJ1-2; tentative D call: TRBD1 (6 bases). The CDR3 is 13 amino acids. Germline V gene data show CDR1 as SGHDT and CDR2 as YYEEEE. Trimming took off 6 bases at V and 3 bases at J, with 12 bases between the two ends. DNA for the CDR3: TGTGCCAGCACCTTTACAGGGTACTATGGCTACACCTTC. Its protein is CASTFTGYYGYTF.

This clone showed up many times. The CDR3 DNA reads as TGCGCCAGCAGGACACGACAGGTACCCTACAATGAGCAGTTCTTC. Translated, it gives CASRTRQVPYNEQFF. This chain links TRBV5-1 with TRBJ2-1, with TRBD1 as a possible D gene (6 bases). The CDR3 contains 15 residues. From germline, CDR1 is SGHRS and CDR2 YFSETQ. V lost 5 bases and J 2 bases, leaving 14 bases between the germline ends.

J is TRBJ1-4 and V is TRBV5-1; tentative D call: TRBD1 (5 bases). Trimming cost V 1 base and J 1 base, with 14 bases left between them. Germline assignment: CDR1 SGHRS and CDR2 YFSETQ. This CDR3 contains 17 residues. In DNA form, the CDR3 reads TGCGCCAGCAGCTTGCGGGGATCAGGGCAAACTAATGAAAAACTGTTTTTT. Translating gives CASSLRGSGQTNEKLFF.

This chain links TRBV28 with TRBJ2-7, with unresolved D. The CDR3 has 15 residues. The V end lost 4 bases, the J end lost 3 bases, and 16 bases lay between the germline ends. Per the germline V gene, CDR1 is MDHEN and CDR2 is SYDVKM. The DNA of the CDR3 is TGTGCCAGCAGTTCCCCCGAAGGGTCTAACTACGAGCAGTACTTC. Amino acids: CASSSPEGSNYEQYF.

The chain recombines TRBV4-3 with TRBJ2-7, with TRBD2 matching 11 bases. From germline, CDR1 is LGHNA and CDR2 YSLEER. The ends lost 4 bases at V and 3 bases at J; junction bases unmatched: 2. CDR3 size: 14 residues. The CDR3 DNA reads TGCGCCAGCAGCCTCGGGACTAGCGGCTACGAGCAGTACTTC. It is translated as CASSLGTSGYEQYF.

The chain combines TRBV18 with TRBJ1-6; 7 bases align to TRBD1. The CDR3 loop spans 16 amino acids. V shed 8 bases and J 0 bases; nucleotides not matched to a gene: 7. CDR1 KGHSH and CDR2 LQKENI come from the germline V gene. CDR3 in amino acids: CASAPTGSSYNSPLHF. Here the CDR3 DNA reads TGTGCCAGCGCGCCGACAGGGAGCTCCTATAATTCACCCCTCCACTTT.

The chain is built from TRBV7-3 and TRBJ2-5, with D unresolved. CDR1 is SGHTA and CDR2 is FQGTGA in the germline V gene. Trimming took off 4 bases at V and 5 bases at J, with 11 bases between the two ends. CDR3 length: 13 residues. The CDR3 loop is CASSSGNGETQYF. The CDR3 DNA reads TGTGCCAGCAGCTCGGGCAATGGGGAGACCCAGTACTTC.

V and J are TRBV6-1 and TRBJ2-6, with 9 bases fitting TRBD1. Germline V gene lookup returns CDR1 MNHNS and CDR2 SASEGT. CDR3 length: 18 amino acids. V shed 0 bases and J 3 bases; nucleotides not matched to a gene: 6. CDR3 amino acids: CASSEAGTGLVGANVLTF. CDR3 DNA sequence: TGTGCCAGCAGTGAAGCTGGGACAGGGCTTGTTGGGGCCAACGTCCTGACTTTC.

This clone appeared a few times. This chain links TRBV11-2 with TRBJ1-2; D gene uncertain. Looked up from germline, CDR1 is SGHAT and CDR2 is FQNNGV. There are 15 residues in the CDR3. Trimming took 5 bases from V and 2 from J, leaving 15 bases between them. The CDR3: CASSTRAERNYGYTF. The CDR3 bases are TGTGCCAGCAGCACCCGGGCCGAAAGGAACTATGGCTACACCTTC.

The rearrangement joins TRBV11-3 to TRBJ2-2; D assignment may be TRBD1 or TRBD2 (6 bases each). V was shortened by 4 bases and J by 0 bases, with 12 bases between the two germline ends. In germline, CDR1 is SGHNT, CDR2 YENEEA. The CDR3 runs to 16 residues. The CDR3 DNA follows: TGTGCCAGCAGCTCCATCGGGGGCGCGAACACCGGGGAGCTGTTTTTT. It specifies CASSSIGGANTGELFF. The whole variable domain, remainder taken from reference TRBV11-3 and TRBJ2-2, is EAGVVQSPRYKIIEKKQPVAFWCNPISGHNTLYWYLQNLGQGPELLIRYENEEAVDDSQLPKDRFSAERLKGVDSTLKIQPAELGDSAVYLCASSSIGGANTGELFFGEGSRLTVL.

The chain joins TRBV10-2 to TRBJ2-2; unclear D gene. CDR1 WSHSY and CDR2 SAAADI come from the germline V gene. The CDR3 length is 13 residues. Trimming left V 0 bases short and J 2 bases short, with 1 base between. The CDR3 bases are TGCGCCAGCAGTGAGTCTAACACCGGGGAGCTGTTTTTT. Encoded protein: CASSESNTGELFF.

V gene TRBV11-2 combines with J gene TRBJ2-1; D is unclear. This CDR3 has 12 amino acids. Germline values: CDR1 SGHAT, CDR2 FQNNGV. Trimming stripped 1 base from V and 11 bases from J, with 9 bases between. CDR3 protein: CASSLVPRKQFF. DNA of the CDR3: TGTGCCAGCAGCTTAGTCCCGCGGAAGCAGTTCTTC.

DNA of the CDR3: TGTGCCAGCAGTTTATCCAATTTACGGGAGCAGTACTTC. This sequence encodes CASSLSNLREQYF. The J gene is TRBJ2-7, the V gene TRBV28; D is unclear. V lost 1 base, J lost 7 bases, and 11 bases lay in between. The CDR3 loop spans 13 amino acids. Germline values: CDR1 MDHEN, CDR2 SYDVKM. The variable domain in full, with the rest retrieved from reference TRBV28 and TRBJ2-7, is DVKVTQSSRYLVKRTGEKVFLECVQDMDHENMFWYRQDPGLGLRLIYFSYDVKMKEKGDIPEGYSVSREKKERFSLILESASTNQTSMYLCASSLSNLREQYFGPGTRLTVT.